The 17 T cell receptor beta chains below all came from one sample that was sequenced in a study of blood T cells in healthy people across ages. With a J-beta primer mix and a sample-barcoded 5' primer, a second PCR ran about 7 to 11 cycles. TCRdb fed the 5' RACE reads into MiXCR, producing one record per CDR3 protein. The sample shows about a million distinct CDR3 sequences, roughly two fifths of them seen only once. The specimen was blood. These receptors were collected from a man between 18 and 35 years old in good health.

The CDR3 bases are TGTGCTAGTGCCCAGGGGAATCAGCCCCAGCATTTT. Protein: CASAQGNQPQHF. V is TRBV12-5 and J is TRBJ1-5; D is possibly TRBD1 (6 bases). Germline loops: CDR1 LGHNT, CDR2 FRNRAP. The CDR3 loop spans 12 amino acids. Trimming removed 7 bases at V and 4 bases at J, with 8 bases between.

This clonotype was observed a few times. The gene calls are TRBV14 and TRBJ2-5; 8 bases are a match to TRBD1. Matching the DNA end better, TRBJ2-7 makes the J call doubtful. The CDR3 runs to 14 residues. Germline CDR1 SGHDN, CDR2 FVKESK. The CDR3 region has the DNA TGTGCCAGCAGCCACCTCAGGGGGCACCACGAGCAGTACTTC. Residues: CASSHLRGHHEQYF.

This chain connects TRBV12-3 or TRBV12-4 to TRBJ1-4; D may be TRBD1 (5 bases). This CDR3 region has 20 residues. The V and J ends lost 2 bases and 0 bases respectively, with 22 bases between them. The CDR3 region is CASSLSSGTAKEATNEKLFF. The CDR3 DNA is TGTGCCAGCAGTTTATCCTCCGGGACCGCAAAAGAGGCAACTAATGAAAAACTGTTTTTT.

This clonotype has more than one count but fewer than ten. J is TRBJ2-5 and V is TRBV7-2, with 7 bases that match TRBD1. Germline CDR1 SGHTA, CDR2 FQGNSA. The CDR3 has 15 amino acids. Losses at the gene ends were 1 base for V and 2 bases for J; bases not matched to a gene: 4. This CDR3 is CASSLVGRGQETQYF. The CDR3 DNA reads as TGTGCCAGCAGCTTAGTGGGCAGGGGGCAAGAGACCCAGTACTTC.

CDR3 protein: CASSTLTGEAFF. In DNA, the CDR3 is TGTGCCAGCAGCACACTAACAGGAGAAGCTTTCTTT. This chain uses TRBV7-2 with TRBJ1-1; D is possibly TRBD1 (5 bases). Germline CDR1 is SGHTA and CDR2 is FQGNSA. Deletions cut 5 bases from V and 8 bases from J, with 12 bases between. This CDR3 has 12 residues.

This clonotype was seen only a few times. In DNA form, the CDR3 reads TGCAGTGCTAGACCGGGACAGGGAGTAGGTGGCTACACCTTC. This sequence encodes CSARPGQGVGGYTF. V gene TRBV20-1 combines with J gene TRBJ1-2, with TRBD1 matching over 9 bases. The length of the CDR3 is 14 residues. V shed 2 bases, J shed 7 bases, and the junction held 8 bases outside the gene matches. The germline gives CDR1 DFQATT, CDR2 SNEGSKA (reference sequence).

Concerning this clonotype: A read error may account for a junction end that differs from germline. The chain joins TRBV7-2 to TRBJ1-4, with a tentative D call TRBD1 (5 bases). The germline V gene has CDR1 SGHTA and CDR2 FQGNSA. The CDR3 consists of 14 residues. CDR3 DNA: TGTGCCAGCAGCCCTACGGCCCTAGGGGAAAAACCGTTTTTT. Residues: CASSPTALGEKPFF. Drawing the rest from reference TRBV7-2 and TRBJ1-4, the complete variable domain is GAGVSQSPSNKVTEKGKDVELRCDPISGHTALYWYRQSLGQGLEFLIYFQGNSAPDKSGLPSDRFSAERTGGSVSTLTIQRTQQEDSAVYLCASSPTALGEKPFFGSGTQLSVL.

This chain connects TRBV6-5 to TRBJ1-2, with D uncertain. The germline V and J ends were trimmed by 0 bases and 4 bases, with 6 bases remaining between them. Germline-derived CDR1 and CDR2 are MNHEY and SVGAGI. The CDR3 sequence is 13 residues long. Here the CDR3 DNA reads TGTGCCAGCAGTTACTCGATCTCCTATGGCTACACCTTC. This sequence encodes CASSYSISYGYTF.

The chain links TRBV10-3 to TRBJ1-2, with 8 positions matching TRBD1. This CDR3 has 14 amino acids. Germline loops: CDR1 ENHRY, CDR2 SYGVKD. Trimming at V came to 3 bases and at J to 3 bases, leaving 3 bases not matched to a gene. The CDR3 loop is CAISDSGGHYGYTF. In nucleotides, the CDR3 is TGTGCCATCAGTGACTCAGGGGGCCACTATGGCTACACCTTC.

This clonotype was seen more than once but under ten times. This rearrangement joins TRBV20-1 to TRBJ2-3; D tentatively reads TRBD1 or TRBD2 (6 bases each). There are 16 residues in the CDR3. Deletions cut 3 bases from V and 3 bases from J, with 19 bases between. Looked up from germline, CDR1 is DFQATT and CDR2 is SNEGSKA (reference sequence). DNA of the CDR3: TGCAGTGCTAGGGGCCCGGGGGCTGTCCCAACAGATACGCAGTATTTT. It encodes CSARGPGAVPTDTQYF.

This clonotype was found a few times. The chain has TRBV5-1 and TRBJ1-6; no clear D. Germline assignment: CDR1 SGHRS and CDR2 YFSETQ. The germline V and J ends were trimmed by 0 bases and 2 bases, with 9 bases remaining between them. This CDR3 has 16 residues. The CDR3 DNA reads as TGCGCCAGCAGCTTGGACTGGGCCACCTATAATTCACCCCTCCACTTT. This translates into CASSLDWATYNSPLHF.

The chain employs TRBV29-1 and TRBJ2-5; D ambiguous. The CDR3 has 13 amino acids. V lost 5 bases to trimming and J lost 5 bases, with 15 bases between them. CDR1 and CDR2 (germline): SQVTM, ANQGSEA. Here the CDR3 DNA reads TGCAGCGTTCTACGACGGACCGACGAGACCCAGTACTTC. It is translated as CSVLRRTDETQYF.

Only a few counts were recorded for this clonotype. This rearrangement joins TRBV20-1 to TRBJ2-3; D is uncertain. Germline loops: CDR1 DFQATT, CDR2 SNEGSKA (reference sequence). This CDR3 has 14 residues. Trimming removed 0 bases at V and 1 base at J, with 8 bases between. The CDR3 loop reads CSARDIQGTDTQYF. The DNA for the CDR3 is TGCAGTGCTAGAGATATTCAAGGCACAGATACGCAGTATTTT.

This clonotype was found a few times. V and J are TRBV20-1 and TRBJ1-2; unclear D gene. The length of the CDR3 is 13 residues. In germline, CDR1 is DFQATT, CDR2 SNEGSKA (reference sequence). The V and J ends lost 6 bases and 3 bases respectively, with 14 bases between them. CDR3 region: CSANKDGYYGYTF. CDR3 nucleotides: TGCAGTGCCAATAAGGACGGTTACTATGGCTACACCTTC.

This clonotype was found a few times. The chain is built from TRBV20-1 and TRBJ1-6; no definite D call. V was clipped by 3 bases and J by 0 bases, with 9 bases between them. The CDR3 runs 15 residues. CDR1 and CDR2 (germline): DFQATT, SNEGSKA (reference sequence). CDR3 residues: CSASASSSYNSPLHF. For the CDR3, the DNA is TGCAGTGCTAGTGCTTCCAGCTCCTATAATTCACCCCTCCACTTT.

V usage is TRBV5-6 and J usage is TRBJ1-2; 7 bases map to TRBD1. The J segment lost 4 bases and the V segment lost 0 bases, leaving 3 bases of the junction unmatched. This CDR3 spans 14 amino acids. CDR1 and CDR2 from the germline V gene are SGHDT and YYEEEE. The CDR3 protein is CASSLEGTVYGYTF. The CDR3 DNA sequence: TGTGCCAGCAGCTTGGAAGGGACAGTCTATGGCTACACCTTC.

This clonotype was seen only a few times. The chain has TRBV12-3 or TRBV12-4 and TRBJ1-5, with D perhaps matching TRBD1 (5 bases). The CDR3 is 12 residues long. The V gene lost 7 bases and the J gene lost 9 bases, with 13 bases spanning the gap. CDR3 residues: CASNEDQGPQHF. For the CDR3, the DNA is TGTGCCAGCAACGAAGATCAGGGGCCCCAGCATTTT.